Following are 16 T cell receptor beta chains from one sample sequenced in a study of blood T cell repertoires in COVID-19. Here immunoSEQ multiplex PCR was the method, and the copy in TCRdb shows in-frame clones only, minus some. The repertoire has some 130,000 clones, 90% of them found once; the top ten carry under 4.5%. Sequenced: peripheral blood. These receptors were obtained from a man aged 50 or older with active COVID-19.

This clone was recorded only once. The CDR3 sequence: CASSPPTGSGYTF. CDR3 nucleotide sequence: TGTGCCAGTTCGCCTCCGACAGGGTCTGGCTACACCTTC. The V gene is TRBV19, the J gene TRBJ1-2, with 7 bases fitting TRBD1. The V segment lost 8 bases and the J segment 7 bases; nucleotides outside the gene matches: 10. From germline, CDR1 is LNHDA and CDR2 SQIVND (reference sequence). CDR3 size: 13 residues.

The chain employs TRBV5-1 and TRBJ1-1; weak D call: TRBD1 (6 bases). Per germline, CDR1 SGHRS and CDR2 YFSETQ. The CDR3 has 17 amino acids. V was pared by 0 bases and J by 1 base, with 16 bases between. CDR3 nucleotide sequence: TGCGCCAGCAGCTTGGCCATGTCAGGGGTAAGGAACACTGAAGCTTTCTTT. Translating it yields CASSLAMSGVRNTEAFF.

The sample holds one count of this clone. The chain employs TRBV5-5 and TRBJ1-5; the D gene is possibly TRBD1 (5 bases). The V gene lost 3 bases and the J gene lost 3 bases, with 10 bases spanning the gap. The CDR3 loop spans 14 amino acids. The germline V gene encodes CDR1 SGHKS and CDR2 YYEKEE (reference sequence). CDR3 DNA: TGTGCCAGCAGCTATCGACAGACCAATCAGCCCCAGCATTTT. Translation: CASSYRQTNQPQHF.

This chain joins TRBV7-9 and TRBJ1-4; TRBD1 aligns across 7 bases. With 3 bases clipped from V and 4 bases from J, the junction kept 2 bases outside the gene matches. Germline V gene lookup returns CDR1 SEHNR and CDR2 FQNEAQ (reference sequence). The CDR3 extends over 14 amino acids. The CDR3 spells CASSLGQSNEKLFF. CDR3 bases: TGTGCCAGCAGCTTGGGACAGAGTAATGAAAAACTGTTTTTT.

This clone has just a few counts. The chain employs TRBV3-1 (or the pseudogene TRBV3-2) and TRBJ2-5; D ambiguous. V was clipped by 4 bases and J by 2 bases, with 11 bases between them. Germline V gene data show CDR1 as LGHDT and CDR2 as YNNKEL (reference sequence). The CDR3 totals 14 residues. The CDR3 nucleotides read TGTGCCAGCAGCCGCGTAGCTAGTCAAGAGACCCAGTACTTC. This encodes CASSRVASQETQYF.

This chain links TRBV5-1 with TRBJ1-3; 7 bases agree with TRBD1. The length of the CDR3 is 14 residues. V dropped 4 bases and J dropped 3; count of bases not matched to a gene: 4. Germline CDR1 is SGHRS and CDR2 is YFSETQ. CDR3 DNA: TGCGCCAGCAGCGGAGGGACAGTTGGAAACACCATATATTTT. It codes for CASSGGTVGNTIYF.

V gene TRBV6-5 combines with J gene TRBJ2-1, with D possibly matching TRBD1 (5 bases). The length of the CDR3 is 15 residues. Between the trimmed V and J ends, which lost 6 bases and 0 bases, there was a span of 12 bases. In germline, CDR1 is MNHEY, CDR2 SVGAGI. The CDR3 region is CASRRSDSSYNEQFF. In DNA form, the CDR3 reads TGTGCCAGCAGGCGCAGTGACAGCTCCTACAATGAGCAGTTCTTC.

The chain combines TRBV19 with TRBJ1-1; D possibly corresponds to TRBD1 (6 bases). Germline V CDR1 and CDR2: LNHDA, SQIVND (reference sequence). V dropped 9 bases and J dropped 0 bases, with 14 bases sitting between them. The CDR3 length is 14 residues. CDR3 bases: TGTGCCAGCCCGACAGGAACTATGAACACTGAAGCTTTCTTT. Amino acids: CASPTGTMNTEAFF.

This clone has a single count. V gene TRBV4-2 combines with J gene TRBJ2-7, with TRBD2 matching over 10 bases. Germline-derived CDR1 and CDR2 are LGHNA and YNFKEQ. V gave up 3 bases and J gave up 3 bases; unmatched junction bases: 5. The CDR3 runs to 15 residues. The DNA for the CDR3 is TGTGCCAGCAGCCAGGCTAGCGGGGGACACTACGAGCAGTACGTC. Its protein product is CASSQASGGHYEQYV.

The gene calls are TRBV5-4 and TRBJ2-7; unclear D gene. Trimming shortened V by 2 bases and J by 3 bases, and 12 bases separated the two germline ends. This CDR3 has 14 amino acids. Germline V gene lookup returns CDR1 SGHNT and CDR2 YYREEE (reference sequence). CDR3 protein: CASSFFPGLYEQYF. The CDR3 bases are TGTGCCAGCAGCTTTTTCCCGGGTCTCTACGAGCAGTACTTC.

The gene calls are TRBV7-9 and TRBJ2-2; tentatively, D is TRBD2 (7 bases). The germline V gene encodes CDR1 SEHNR and CDR2 FQNEAQ (reference sequence). V lost 3 bases and J lost 3, with 11 bases in between. The CDR3 sequence is 15 residues long. The CDR3 sequence: CASSFGGLDTGELFF. The CDR3 nucleotides are TGTGCCAGCAGCTTCGGGGGGCTGGACACCGGGGAGCTGTTTTTT.

The J gene is TRBJ2-1, the V gene TRBV11-1; TRBD1 might be the D (6 bases). Germline V gives CDR1 SGHAT, CDR2 FQDESV (reference sequence). The V and J ends lost 7 bases and 9 bases respectively, with 22 bases between them. The CDR3 is 15 amino acids. For the CDR3, the DNA is TGTGCCAGCAAGCTTCGAGGGGACACAGACGCTGAGCAGTTCTTC. Protein: CASKLRGDTDAEQFF.

V gene TRBV5-1 combines with J gene TRBJ2-3; D ambiguous. Per germline, CDR1 SGHRS and CDR2 YFSETQ. The CDR3 is made up of 13 amino acids. V lost 0 bases and J lost 5, with 7 bases in between. Here the CDR3 reads CASSLGPGDTQYF. The CDR3 coding sequence is TGCGCCAGCAGCTTGGGGCCGGGAGATACGCAGTATTTT.

This clone was seen a single time. The chain has TRBV10-3 and TRBJ2-4, with 9 bases matching TRBD1. The CDR3 is 12 residues long. Trimming at V came to 8 bases and at J to 7 bases, leaving 3 bases not matched to a gene. CDR1 ENHRY and CDR2 SYGVKD come from the germline V gene. The CDR3 DNA reads TGTGCCATCGGGGACAGGGAGAACATTCAGTACTTC. This encodes CAIGDRENIQYF.

In DNA form, the CDR3 reads TGTGCCAGCAGTACCCAGGGGGCGGTGGGGTCACCCCTCCACTTT. It specifies CASSTQGAVGSPLHF. The V and J genes are TRBV6-5 and TRBJ1-6, with TRBD1 identical over 8 bases. V lost 5 bases and J lost 10; bases outside the gene matches: 10. This CDR3 comprises 15 residues. Germline CDR1 is MNHEY and CDR2 is SVGAGI.

This clone was observed a handful of times. The V gene is TRBV9, the J gene TRBJ2-7; 10 positions match TRBD2. Germline V gene lookup returns CDR1 SGDLS and CDR2 YYNGEE. V lost 0 bases and J lost 4; bases outside the gene matches: 7. The CDR3 extends over 16 amino acids. This CDR3 is CASSVDGSGGQYEQYF. The CDR3 DNA sequence: TGTGCCAGCAGCGTAGACGGTAGCGGGGGGCAATACGAGCAGTACTTC.